This passage covers 17 T cell receptor beta chains from one sample sequenced in a study of T cell repertoires in cytomegalovirus infection. These receptors' targets are unknown. MiXCR, applied by TCRdb to the reads, yields one record per CDR3 protein. The table has around 710,000 distinct CDR3 sequences, around 29% seen once; the top ten hold over 10%. Sequencing used cultured CD8+ T cells from PBMCs, obtained from culture after CMV antigen stimulation. The source is a human donor in good health (CMV status not recorded). Some clones in this sample may be carry-over from other donors' samples.

This clonotype appeared a few times. V and J are TRBV19 and TRBJ2-1; 7 bases line up with TRBD2. The junction had 10 bases not matched to a gene; V was cut back by 3 bases and J by 8 bases. The CDR3 spans 15 residues. Germline values: CDR1 LNHDA, CDR2 SQIVND (reference sequence). This CDR3 is CASSITGGGSDEQFF. The CDR3 DNA sequence: TGTGCCAGTAGTATTACGGGAGGCGGGTCCGATGAGCAGTTCTTC. Drawing the rest from reference TRBV19 and TRBJ2-1, the complete variable domain is DGGITQSPKYLFRKEGQNVTLSCEQNLNHDAMYWYRQDPGQGLRLIYYSQIVNDFQKGDIAEGYSVSREKKESFPLTVTSAQKNPTAFYLCASSITGGGSDEQFFGPGTRLTVL.

The chain is built from TRBV7-6 and TRBJ1-6; a weak D match, TRBD1 (6 bases). The V end lost 5 bases, the J end lost 8 bases, and 16 bases lay between the germline ends. The CDR3 runs to 15 residues. The V gene's germline CDR1 is SGHVS and CDR2 FNYEAQ. CDR3 protein: CASSQGPAGDSPLHF. In DNA form, the CDR3 reads TGTGCCAGCAGCCAGGGTCCGGCAGGGGATTCACCCCTCCACTTT.

The chain is built from TRBV7-9 and TRBJ1-2, with 9 bases identical to TRBD1. This CDR3 is 14 amino acids long. The V segment lost 5 bases and the J segment 2 bases; nucleotides outside the gene matches: 3. Germline V gene sequence: CDR1 SEHNR, CDR2 FQNEAQ (reference sequence). The CDR3 loop is CASSRGTGNYGYTF. The CDR3, as DNA: TGTGCCAGCAGCCGGGGGACAGGGAACTATGGCTACACCTTC.

The rearrangement uses TRBV12-3 or TRBV12-4 and TRBJ2-7; D tentatively reads TRBD1 or TRBD2 (5 bases each). The CDR3 totals 15 residues. V dropped 7 bases and J dropped 1 base, with 17 bases sitting between them. CDR3 sequence reads: CASTTSGRESYEQYF. The DNA for the CDR3 is TGTGCCAGCACCACGTCGGGCAGGGAGTCCTACGAGCAGTACTTC.

The rearrangement links TRBV24-1 to TRBJ2-2; D gene ambiguous. In germline, CDR1 is KGHDR, CDR2 SFDVKD. The CDR3 runs to 16 residues. The V gene lost 4 bases and the J gene lost 0 bases, with 11 bases spanning the gap. DNA of the CDR3: TGTGCCACCAGTGACACAGCCATAACGAACACCGGGGAGCTGTTTTTT. It encodes CATSDTAITNTGELFF.

The chain has TRBV7-2 and TRBJ2-5, with TRBD2 matching over 12 bases. CDR1 and CDR2 from the germline V gene are SGHTA and FQGNSA. The CDR3 is 18 residues long. V dropped 2 bases and J dropped 0; count of bases not matched to a gene: 7. The CDR3 region has the DNA TGTGCCAGCAGCTTAACGACTAGCGGGGGCGGGTACCAAGAGACCCAGTACTTC. The encoded protein is CASSLTTSGGGYQETQYF.

This clonotype was counted a few times. The chain links TRBV27 to TRBJ1-1, with D possibly TRBD1 on 6 matching bases. Deletions cut 0 bases from V and 1 base from J, with 15 bases between. CDR1 and CDR2 from the germline V gene are MNHEY and SMNVEV (reference sequence). The CDR3 contains 17 residues. The CDR3 sequence: CASSLSMTGRKNTEAFF. CDR3 coding DNA: TGTGCCAGCAGTTTATCAATGACAGGAAGGAAGAACACTGAAGCTTTCTTT.

The V call is TRBV20-1, the J call TRBJ1-1; D gene uncertain. Looked up from germline, CDR1 is DFQATT and CDR2 is SNEGSKA (reference sequence). This CDR3 spans 13 amino acids. Trimming removed 0 bases from V and 2 bases from J, with 7 bases in between. In DNA form, the CDR3 reads TGCAGTGCTAGAGACAGATTAAACACTGAAGCTTTCTTT. Protein: CSARDRLNTEAFF.

This clonotype was counted between two and nine times. V and J are TRBV7-9 and TRBJ1-1; unclear D gene. This CDR3 is built from 15 residues. Germline V gene data show CDR1 as SEHNR and CDR2 as FQNEAQ (reference sequence). Trimming took off 5 bases at V and 6 bases at J, with 19 bases between the two ends. CDR3 region: CASSGPESYRSEAFF. CDR3 DNA sequence: TGTGCCAGCAGCGGGCCCGAGAGCTACCGGTCTGAAGCTTTCTTT. The full variable domain, its missing parts supplied by reference TRBV7-9 and TRBJ1-1, is DTGVSQNPRHKITKRGQNVTFRCDPISEHNRLYWYRQTLGQGPEFLTYFQNEAQLEKSRLLSDRFSAERPKGSFSTLEIQRTEQGDSAMYLCASSGPESYRSEAFFGQGTRLTVV.

The V call is TRBV7-6, the J call TRBJ1-6; possibly TRBD1 for D (5 bases). Germline V gene sequence: CDR1 SGHVS, CDR2 FNYEAQ. The V and J ends lost 4 bases and 9 bases respectively, with 19 bases between them. This CDR3 spans 16 amino acids. This CDR3 reads CASSSGGYPGGSPLHF. The CDR3 region has the DNA TGTGCCAGCAGCTCCGGGGGGTACCCGGGAGGTTCACCCCTCCACTTT.

The rearrangement uses TRBV6-2 or TRBV6-3 and TRBJ2-7; TRBD2 matches at 14 bases. There are 15 residues in the CDR3. With 7 bases clipped from V and 3 bases from J, the junction kept 5 bases outside the gene matches. In germline, CDR1 is MNHEY, CDR2 SVGEGT. CDR3 nucleotide sequence: TGTGCCAGCACCCCGGGACTAGCGGGGGACTACGAGCAGTACGTC. Amino acid sequence: CASTPGLAGDYEQYV.

The sample holds a few counts of this clonotype. The chain recombines TRBV19 with TRBJ1-2; 10 bases match TRBD1. The ends lost 10 bases at V and 6 bases at J; junction bases unmatched: 5. The CDR3 length is 12 residues. Germline CDR1 reads LNHDA; CDR2 reads SQIVND (reference sequence). The chain's CDR3 is CATTDRGNGYTF. CDR3 in DNA: TGTGCCACCACGGACAGGGGGAATGGCTACACCTTC.

This clonotype was found many times. V gene TRBV7-2 combines with J gene TRBJ1-4; D gene uncertain. The CDR3 consists of 16 residues. The V end lost 0 bases, the J end lost 3 bases, and 11 bases lay between the germline ends. Looked up from germline, CDR1 is SGHTA and CDR2 is FQGNSA. The CDR3 here is CASSLAEGGANEKLFF. CDR3 nucleotides: TGTGCCAGCAGCTTAGCGGAGGGTGGGGCTAATGAAAAACTGTTTTTT.

This clonotype is a singleton in its sample. CDR3 in DNA: TGCGCCAGCAGCCAAGGGGTAGCGGACATTCAGTACTTC. The encoded protein is CASSQGVADIQYF. This chain connects TRBV4-1 to TRBJ2-4; weak D call: TRBD2 (6 bases). The germline gives CDR1 MGHRA, CDR2 YSYEKL. V gave up 1 base and J gave up 8 bases, with 9 bases separating them. This CDR3 spans 13 amino acids.

The CDR3 region has the DNA TGTGCCAGCAGTTTTATTCTTGGTACGCAGTATTTT. Translation gives CASSFILGTQYF. This rearrangement joins TRBV27 to TRBJ2-3; D gene unclear. The CDR3 contains 12 residues. Germline CDR1 reads MNHEY; CDR2 reads SMNVEV (reference sequence). V was trimmed by 3 bases and J by 8 bases, leaving 9 bases between them.

The chain couples TRBV6-1 to TRBJ1-6, with TRBD1 matching 8 bases. V lost 4 bases and J lost 7; bases outside the gene matches: 6. The CDR3 loop spans 15 amino acids. Per germline, CDR1 MNHNS and CDR2 SASEGT. For the CDR3, the DNA is TGTGCCAGCAGTGCCGGGACAGGCTCAAATTCACCCCTCCACTTT. Protein sequence: CASSAGTGSNSPLHF.

Concerning this clonotype itself: This is likely a read error, given that the CDR3 carries no conserved phenylalanine or tryptophan at its end. The chain combines TRBV24-1 with TRBJ2-3; D is ambiguous. The germline CDR1 and CDR2 sequences are KGHDR and SFDVKD. This CDR3 has 15 residues. V dropped 5 bases and J dropped 8 bases, with 19 bases sitting between them. DNA of the CDR3: TGTGCCACCAGTGCCCCGGGCCTCCAGGTTGGTACGCAGTATTCT. Protein product: CATSAPGLQVGTQYS.